This record concerns one T cell receptor (beta chain) sequence. Its antigen is not yet known. No much larger clone is present one base from it, and per-base qualities are unavailable. The data are from a study of patients and donors after allogeneic stem cell transplantation (dated by TCRdb to 2018 to 2021). The V end gives up 1 base and the J end 2 bases, leaving 8 bases in the junction not matched to a gene. Based on the germline V gene, the CDR1 and CDR2 sequences are SQVTM and ANQGSEA. The CDR3 covers 16 residues, taking in both the cysteine and the phenylalanine. Only the CDR3 region is kept as DNA, spanning 48 bases read in frame from base 1. Library generation was performed with RT-PCR. Sequenced using a NextSeq 550. The raw public data were reprocessed by TCRdb itself: fastp quality trimming at Q25, MiXCR clonotype calling, in-frame beta chains only. Identical CDR3 protein sequences are pooled into one entry, listed with their most common genes and DNA. The sample yields more than 850,000 distinct CDR3 sequences; approximately 19% were counted once. 6% of the sample lies in the top ten.

Rearrangement joined TRBV29-1 to TRBJ2-3; 8 junctional bases match TRBD2. This receptor was obtained from a human donor who was either an allogeneic HSCT recipient or a stem cell or donor lymphocyte infusion donor (not recorded which). It is not recorded whose cells these are; they may come from a transplant donor. Sequenced sample: blood, either unsorted or a sorted T cell fraction (not recorded which). The DNA sequence is as follows: TGCAGCGTTGAAGTGGTCCCTAGCGGGTCCACAGATACGCAGTATTTT. Protein translation: CSVEVVPSGSTDTQYF.